These T cell receptor beta chains were read from a single sample in a study of T cell repertoires in cytomegalovirus infection. Each CDR3 protein gets one entry after TCRdb re-called the reads with MiXCR. The data show a few hundred thousand distinct CDR3 sequences, roughly 36% seen once. Antigens for these TCRs are unknown. The sample here was cultured PBMCs, taken from culture after CMV antigen stimulation. All receptors derive from a human donor in good health (CMV status not recorded). Some clones in this sample may be carry-over from other donors' samples. CDR3s include the opening cysteine and the closing phenylalanine or tryptophan. A D gene is named only where the DNA matches it firmly. Some rows have no size entry. The others give once, few or many, or a class for an expanded clone.

18	TRBV6-2/TRBV6-3	TRBJ2-1	.	TRBD1	TGTGCCAGCAGAAGAAGATCGGACAGGCTCGGGGCACACAATGAGCAGTTCTTC	CASRRRSDRLGAHNEQFF
15	TRBV7-8	TRBJ2-7	few	.	TGTGCCAGCAGCTTTAATCTGATGCAGCACTACGAGCAGTACTTC	CASSFNLMQHYEQYF
13	TRBV9	TRBJ2-5	.	.	TGTGCCAGCAGCGTGTTAGGTCAAGAGACCCAGTACTTC	CASSVLGQETQYF
14	TRBV7-2	TRBJ1-2	.	TRBD1	TGTGCCAGCAGCCCAGCCGGGACAGTTTATGGCTACACCTTC	CASSPAGTVYGYTF
14	TRBV7-2	TRBJ1-1	many	TRBD1	TGTGCCAGCAGCTTTACAGGGGAAAACACTGAAGCTTTCTTT	CASSFTGENTEAFF
16	TRBV28	TRBJ2-2	few	.	TGTGCCAGCAGTTCCCCGACCAACATCGGGACCGGGGAGCTGTTTTTT	CASSSPTNIGTGELFF
15	TRBV7-2	TRBJ2-5	.	TRBD2	TGTGCCAGCAGAGCCTCGGGCGGGAGATTTGAGACCCAGTACTTC	CASRASGGRFETQYF
14	TRBV4-1	TRBJ2-1	few	TRBD2	TGCGCCAGCAGCCAAGTCTCCGGGACTAGCGGGATGCTATTC	CASSQVSGTSGMLF
15	TRBV25-1	TRBJ2-2	.	.	TGTGCCAGCAGTGGCAGGGCGGGTAACACCGGGGAGCTGTTTTTT	CASSGRAGNTGELFF
16	TRBV19	TRBJ2-2	.	.	TGTGCCAGTAGTATCCCGTACAGGGATTCGGGCGGGGAGCTGTTTTTT	CASSIPYRDSGGELFF
13	TRBV20-1	TRBJ1-5	.	.	TGCAGTGCTAGAGAGGGCTCCGCCCAGCCCCAGCATTTT	CSAREGSAQPQHF
11	TRBV27	TRBJ1-2	once	.	TGTGCCAGCAGGTCTAACTATGGCTACACCTTC	CASRSNYGYTF
15	TRBV11-2	TRBJ2-1	.	TRBD1	TGTGCCAGCAGTGCAGACCAGGGGGCCTACAATGAGCAGTTCTTC	CASSADQGAYNEQFF
14	TRBV7-8	TRBJ2-3	.	TRBD1	TGTGCCAGCAGCATGGGACAGCTCAGAGATACGCAGTATTTT	CASSMGQLRDTQYF
14	TRBV6-1	TRBJ2-1	few	TRBD2	TGTGCCAGCTCTATGCGGGAGGGCCCCAATGAGCAGTTCTTC	CASSMREGPNEQFF
13	TRBV5-1	TRBJ1-2	.	.	TGCGCCAGCAGCCGACAAGAGACAGATGGCTACACCTTC	CASSRQETDGYTF
19	TRBV7-2	TRBJ2-6	many	TRBD1	TGTGCCAGCAGCTTAGAACTTCTGGGACAGCGCTCTGGGGCCAACGTCCTGACTTTC	CASSLELLGQRSGANVLTF
13	TRBV7-6	TRBJ1-1	many	.	TGTGCCAGCAGCGCTACATGGAACACTGAAGCTTTCTTT	CASSATWNTEAFF
18	TRBV19	TRBJ2-1	.	TRBD2	TGTGCCAGTACAAGGTGGAATAGCGGGATACGGTCCTACAATGAGCAGTTCTTC	CASTRWNSGIRSYNEQFF
13	TRBV4-3	TRBJ1-5	.	.	TGCGCCAGCAGCCAAGAGAGGAATCAGCCCCAGCATTTT	CASSQERNQPQHF
13	TRBV7-9	TRBJ2-1	.	.	TGTGCCAGCAGCTCAAGCACATTCAATGAGCAGTTCTTC	CASSSSTFNEQFF
16	TRBV11-2	TRBJ1-5	many	.	TGTGCCAGCAGCTTAGTCCCCGTCTATAGCAATCAGCCCCAGCATTTT	CASSLVPVYSNQPQHF
13	TRBV15	TRBJ1-1	.	.	TGTGCCACCAGTAAGGCGTATAACACTGAAGCTTTCTTT	CATSKAYNTEAFF
15	TRBV7-2	TRBJ1-2	.	.	TGTGCCAGCAGCACCGTCGCAGGTCGCAACTATGGCTACACCTTC	CASSTVAGRNYGYTF
13	TRBV19	TRBJ2-1	.	TRBD2	TGTGCCTCCCAGGGGAGCGGGAGCTATGAGCAGTTCTTC	CASQGSGSYEQFF
17	TRBV6-2/TRBV6-3	TRBJ2-2	.	TRBD2	TGTGCCAGCAGTTACGGGGCGACTAGCGGTAACACCGGGGAGCTGTTTTTT	CASSYGATSGNTGELFF
13	TRBV4-1	TRBJ2-7	few	.	TGCGCCAGCAGCCAAGAGGGCCGGATCGAGCAGTACTTC	CASSQEGRIEQYF
12	TRBV28	TRBJ1-1	.	.	TGTGGCGCCTCGGGGGTAGGGACTGAAGCTTTCTTT	CGASGVGTEAFF
13	TRBV28	TRBJ1-2	.	.	TGTGCCAGCAGTCCTGACAACTTAAGCGGCTACACCTTC	CASSPDNLSGYTF
14	TRBV19	TRBJ2-3	few	.	TGTGCCAGTAAGGACAGACCTGGAGCAGATACGCAGTATTTT	CASKDRPGADTQYF
12	TRBV6-2/TRBV6-3	TRBJ2-7	few	.	TGTGCCAGCAGTAACCCCCCCTACGAGCAGTACTTC	CASSNPPYEQYF
14	TRBV7-9	TRBJ2-5	.	TRBD1	TGTGCCAGCAGCCCTGGACAGGGGCGGCAGACCCAGTACTTC	CASSPGQGRQTQYF
14	TRBV7-2	TRBJ2-2	.	.	TGTGCCAGCAGCTTTGAGGGAAGGACCGGGGAGCTGTTTTTT	CASSFEGRTGELFF